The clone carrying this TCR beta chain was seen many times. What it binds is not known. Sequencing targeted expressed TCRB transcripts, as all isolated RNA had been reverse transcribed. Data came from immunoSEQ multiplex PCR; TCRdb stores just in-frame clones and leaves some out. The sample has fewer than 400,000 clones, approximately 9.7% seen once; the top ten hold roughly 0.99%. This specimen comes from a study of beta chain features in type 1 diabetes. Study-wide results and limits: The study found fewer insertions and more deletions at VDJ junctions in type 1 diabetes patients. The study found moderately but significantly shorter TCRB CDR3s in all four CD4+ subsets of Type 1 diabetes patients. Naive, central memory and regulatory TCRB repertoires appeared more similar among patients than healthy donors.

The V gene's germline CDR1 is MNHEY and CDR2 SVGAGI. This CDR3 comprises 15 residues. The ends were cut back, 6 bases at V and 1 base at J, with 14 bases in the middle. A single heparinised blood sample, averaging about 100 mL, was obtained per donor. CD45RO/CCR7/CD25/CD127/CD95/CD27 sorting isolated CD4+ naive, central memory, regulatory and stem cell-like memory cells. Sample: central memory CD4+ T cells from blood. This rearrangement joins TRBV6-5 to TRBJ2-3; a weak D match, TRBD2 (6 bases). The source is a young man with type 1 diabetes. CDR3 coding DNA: TGTGCCAGCAGAGACGGGAGCAGGGGCACAGATACGCAGTATTTT. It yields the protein CASRDGSRGTDTQYF.